Listed below are T cell receptor beta chains from one sample, sequenced in a study of blood T cell repertoires in COVID-19. Repertoires were generated with immunoSEQ multiplex PCR, while TCRdb's copy carries only in-frame clones and drops some. This sample carries approximately 93,000 clones, around 72% of them seen once, and the ten largest clones take around an eighth. Sequences were obtained from peripheral blood. The source of these receptors is an elderly woman with acute or convalescent COVID-19. CDR3s include the opening cysteine and the closing phenylalanine or tryptophan. A D gene is named only where the DNA matches it firmly. Size is stated for part of the rows, as once, few or many counts, or as a class when the clone is expanded.

D	size	V	J	DNA	CDR3
-	-	TRBV19	TRBJ1-1	TGTGCCAGTAGGACTTCACGTGGGGAGGGCTTGAACACTGAAGCTTTCTTT	CASRTSRGEGLNTEAFF
-	few	TRBV11-3	TRBJ2-3	TGTGCCAGCAGCTTAGGGAGGGACAGCCTTACAGATACGCAGTATTTT	CASSLGRDSLTDTQYF
-	-	TRBV7-2	TRBJ1-2	TGTGCCAGCAGGGGTGTCTCTACTATAAGGGAGGGAGGTGGCTACACCTTC	CASRGVSTIREGGGYTF
-	-	TRBV5-4	TRBJ1-1	TGTGCCAGCAGCTTGACTCGACAGCATGAAGCTTTCTTT	CASSLTRQHEAFF
TRBD2	-	TRBV29-1	TRBJ2-1	TGCAGCGTCACGAATAGCGGGGGGGCCACCAATGAGCAGTTCTTC	CSVTNSGGATNEQFF
-	-	TRBV28	TRBJ1-4	TGTGCCACTCTAGGGCAGGGATATGAAAAACTGTTTTTT	CATLGQGYEKLFF
-	-	TRBV14	TRBJ2-7	TGTGCCAGCAGAGCACAGGGTACGAACGAGCAGTACTTC	CASRAQGTNEQYF
-	-	TRBV6-2/TRBV6-3	TRBJ1-1	TGTGCCAGCAGCACTCTTCTCACAGTGACAGCTGAAGCTTTCTTT	CASSTLLTVTAEAFF
TRBD1	-	TRBV10-3	TRBJ1-3	TGTGCCATCAGGACAGACAGGGGTGGAAACACCATATATTTT	CAIRTDRGGNTIYF
TRBD2	-	TRBV2	TRBJ2-3	TGTGCCAGCAGTACTCGGACTAGCGGGGCGACAGATACGCAGTATTTT	CASSTRTSGATDTQYF
TRBD1	-	TRBV6-2/TRBV6-3	TRBJ1-2	TGTGCCAGCAGTTACTCGTGGACAGGGGACGGCTACACCTTC	CASSYSWTGDGYTF
-	-	TRBV7-3	TRBJ2-1	TGTGCCAGCAGCCACCGCCCGAGACAGGGACTGACCTCCTACAATGAGCAGTTCTTC	CASSHRPRQGLTSYNEQFF
-	-	TRBV10-3	TRBJ2-3	TGTGCCATCAGTGAGTCGACGGTTAGAGGGCTCGATACGCAGTATTTT	CAISESTVRGLDTQYF
TRBD2	-	TRBV10-3	TRBJ2-1	TGTGCCACCCGCCCCCCTATAGCGGGGAATGAGCAGTTCTTC	CATRPPIAGNEQFF
-	-	TRBV12-3/TRBV12-4	TRBJ1-1	TGTGCCAGCAGTTTAACAGGGTCCACTGAAGCTTTCTTT	CASSLTGSTEAFF
-	-	TRBV28	TRBJ2-7	TGTGCCAGCAGTCCTGGACAAGGTGGCGAGCAGTACTTC	CASSPGQGGEQYF
-	-	TRBV7-2	TRBJ1-5	TGTGCCAGCAGCTTGGGGGGACCCCGCAATCAGCCCCAGCATTTT	CASSLGGPRNQPQHF
-	-	TRBV9	TRBJ1-2	TGTGCCAGCAGCACGACGCCCGGGACTTTGTGGGGCTACACCTTC	CASSTTPGTLWGYTF
TRBD1	-	TRBV29-1	TRBJ2-2	TGCAGCGTGGGGACAGGGGGGGACACCGGGGAGCTGTTTTTT	CSVGTGGDTGELFF
TRBD2	-	TRBV29-1	TRBJ2-7	TGCAGCGTTGAGGGTAGCGGGGGCGAGCAGTACTTC	CSVEGSGGEQYF
-	few	TRBV6-5	TRBJ1-2	TGTGCCAGCAGTTACGGAGGGGTTGGTGGCTACACCTTC	CASSYGGVGGYTF
TRBD2	once	TRBV7-2	TRBJ2-7	TGTGCCAGCAGCCCCAGAGTGGAAGCGGGGGGGCGCAACGAGCAGTACTTC	CASSPRVEAGGRNEQYF
TRBD1	-	TRBV7-2	TRBJ2-7	TGTGCCAGCAGAACCGGGACAGGGGTCGAGCAGTACTTC	CASRTGTGVEQYF
TRBD1	-	TRBV5-4	TRBJ2-5	TGTGCCAGCAGCGGAAGGGACAGGGACACAAACCAAGAGACCCAGTACTTC	CASSGRDRDTNQETQYF
TRBD1	-	TRBV30	TRBJ1-6	TGTGCCAGAAAGGACAGGCAGAGCTCCTATAATTCACCCCTCCACTTT	CARKDRQSSYNSPLHF
TRBD2	many	TRBV4-1	TRBJ2-1	TGCGCCAGCAGCCCCTCCGGGACTAGCGGGGGCCCGGACAATGAGCAGTTCTTC	CASSPSGTSGGPDNEQFF
-	once	TRBV10-3	TRBJ1-2	TGTGCCTCACGCCAGGGTCCTGGCTACACCTTC	CASRQGPGYTF
TRBD1	-	TRBV5-1	TRBJ1-1	TGCGCCAGCAGCAGAGGGACAGGAATGAACACTGAAGCTTTCTTT	CASSRGTGMNTEAFF
-	once	TRBV5-4	TRBJ2-7	TGTGCCAGCAGCTTTCAGGGCTACGAGCAGTACTTC	CASSFQGYEQYF
-	-	TRBV4-2	TRBJ2-3	TGTGCCAGCAGCCAAGATCAGGGTGATACGCAGTATTTT	CASSQDQGDTQYF
-	few	TRBV24-1	TRBJ1-1	TGTGCCACCAGATCTCCGGGGGAGCCTGAAGCTTTCTTT	CATRSPGEPEAFF
TRBD1	-	TRBV18	TRBJ1-1	TGTGCCAGCTCACCCGGGACAGGGAACACTGAAGCTTTCTTT	CASSPGTGNTEAFF
-	few	TRBV4-3	TRBJ2-6	TGCGCCAGCAGCCCTCGGTACTCTGGGGCCAACGTCCTGACTTTC	CASSPRYSGANVLTF
-	-	TRBV5-1	TRBJ2-7	TGCGCCAGCAGCTCAAGGGGGGGATTTTACGAGCAGTACTTC	CASSSRGGFYEQYF
-	-	TRBV15	TRBJ2-4	TGTGCCACCAGCAGGTTTAACCAGGTCACTAACATTCAGTACTTC	CATSRFNQVTNIQYF
-	-	TRBV28	TRBJ1-2	TGTGCCACCCGAACGGTTAACTATGGCTACACCTTC	CATRTVNYGYTF
-	-	TRBV23-1	TRBJ2-4	TGCGCCAGCAGTCGAGGAGACCTAATTCAGTACTTC	CASSRGDLIQYF
TRBD1	few	TRBV3-1/TRBV3-2	TRBJ1-6	TGTGCCAGCAGCCCACAGGGGGGAGGAGAGTACTCACCCCTCCACTTT	CASSPQGGGEYSPLHF
-	-	TRBV7-8	TRBJ2-7	TGTGCCAGCAGCTTAATGGGGACTCCCCTCGAGCAGTACTTC	CASSLMGTPLEQYF
TRBD1	-	TRBV11-1	TRBJ2-3	TGTGCCAGCAGTCTGCGACAGGGCGCTGCAGATACGCAGTATTTT	CASSLRQGAADTQYF
TRBD1	large	TRBV5-5	TRBJ1-2	TGTGCCAGCAGCGTGACAGGGGACTATGGCTACACCTTC	CASSVTGDYGYTF
TRBD1	-	TRBV20-1	TRBJ1-1	TGCAGTGCTAGTTCGGGACAGGGGCAGTTGAAGAACACTGAAGCTTTCTTT	CSASSGQGQLKNTEAFF